This T cell receptor (beta chain) was profiled in a study of blood T cell repertoires in COVID-19 (dated by TCRdb to 2018 to 2021). With regard to the full study: Samples covering the acute and convalescent phases of COVID-19 were provided by collaborators in the United States, Italy and Spain. A freely available public database, intended as a resource for researchers studying the immune response to SARS-CoV-2, is where the repertoires were released. The samples were drawn from the first 160 participants of the ongoing ImmuneRACE study and from under 1,500 subjects provided by 6 global collaborators. Where available, HLA class I and class II types were taken from metadata supplied by the sample provider and were not determined by assay-based typing. Deeply sampled blood TCRbeta repertoires from subjects exposed to, actively infected with, or recovered from COVID-19 were included in the dataset. The prospective study material was composed of cDNA or gDNA derived from T cells, B-cell-depleted T cells, or PBMCs. A de-identified subject ID, COVID-19 status, age in years and sex were almost always included in the sample metadata.

What the study reported, not specific to this receptor: The quantity of clinical and demographic metadata differed by source and by participant and was supplied without curation.

Remarks on this clone: What antigen it recognizes has not been identified. No per-base quality is available; no much larger clone lies one base away.

TCRbeta CDR3 regions were amplified from genomic DNA by means of the immunoSEQ Assay, a bias-controlled multiplex PCR. In the original analysis: Within the assay, amplification of reference gene primers was used to estimate how many nucleated cells each sample contained. Sequence reads were collapsed and filtered to measure the absolute abundance of every unique TCRbeta CDR3 rearrangement. Productive Simpson clonality was computed per sample as the square root of Simpson's diversity index over productive rearrangements. The source is immuneACCESS, and TCRdb retained only in-frame sequences with V and J called. Part of the clones is not carried over; for the studies checked, unresolved V genes explain less than half of this, and the remainder is unexplained. D and trimming were read from the DNA, whereas the V and J calls and clone size are those reported in that table. The sample has fewer than 35,000 clones on record, roughly nine tenths of them singletons. Clones ranked in the top ten supply about 25% of the sample.

Collaborating institutions collected whole blood in K2EDTA tubes following their own protocols. For TCRbeta analysis, collaborator samples were shipped as frozen whole blood, as isolated PBMCs, or as DNA extracted from either sample type. The receptor's source is an elderly woman with active or convalescent COVID-19. Sequenced input: peripheral blood.

The CDR3 sequence is CASGNRGNTEAFF. The DNA sequence is TGTGCCAGCGGGAACAGGGGGAACACTGAAGCTTTCTTT. The chain employs TRBV6-5 and TRBJ1-1; TRBD1 agrees with 7 junctional bases. Compared with germline, V lacks 8 bases and J lacks 1 base; bases without a gene match: 4. CDR1 MNHEY and CDR2 SVGAGI were looked up in the germline V gene. The CDR3 numbers 13 residues from cysteine through phenylalanine. Only the CDR3 DNA is retained, 39 bases long and in frame from the first base.